A selection of T cell receptor beta chains follows, all from one sample in a study of Tregs in tolerant kidney transplant recipients. Data came from immunoSEQ multiplex PCR; TCRdb stores just in-frame clones and leaves some out. The table lists 70,000 to 95,000 clones, 91% of them singletons. The starting material was Tregs from blood, obtained before the transplant. The source is a human donor who received a combined kidney and bone marrow transplant. The CDR3 runs from the conserved cysteine through the conserved F or W. D genes are given only for firm matches. Some rows have no size entry. The others give once, few or many, or a class for an expanded clone.

V gene	J gene	D gene	clone size	CDR3 DNA	CDR3 protein
TRBV4-2	TRBJ1-1	TRBD1	-	TGTGCCAGCAGCCCGCGACAGGGGGCGCTCACTGAAGCTTTCTTT	CASSPRQGALTEAFF
TRBV27	TRBJ2-3	-	-	TGTGCCAGCAGTTTACAGGGAGCAGATACGCAGTATTTT	CASSLQGADTQYF
TRBV5-1	TRBJ2-3	-	-	TGCGCCAGCAGCTTGGAGCGGGTTAGCACAGATACGCAGTATTTT	CASSLERVSTDTQYF
TRBV18	TRBJ2-5	-	-	TGTGCCAGCTCACCAAGGGATTGGGGTCAAGAGACCCAGTACTTC	CASSPRDWGQETQYF
TRBV9	TRBJ2-1	TRBD2	-	TGTGCCAGCAGCGTTGACGCCCTAGCGGGAGCAGATGAGCAGTTCTTC	CASSVDALAGADEQFF
TRBV11-3	TRBJ2-7	-	-	TGTGCCAGCAGCTTAGAGGTAAACTACGAGCAGTACTTC	CASSLEVNYEQYF
TRBV28	TRBJ2-5	-	-	TGTGCCAGCAGTTTTCAGGTAGTAAGGGAGACCCAGTACTTC	CASSFQVVRETQYF
TRBV5-1	TRBJ2-3	TRBD1	-	TGCGCCAGCAGCTTGGGGGGACAGGGCACAGATACGCAGTATTTT	CASSLGGQGTDTQYF
TRBV19	TRBJ2-3	TRBD2	-	TGTGCCAGTAGTACACTCGGGACTAGCGGCACAGATACGCAGTATTTT	CASSTLGTSGTDTQYF
TRBV19	TRBJ2-5	-	once	TGTGCCAGTAGTTCGGACAGAAAATTGGAGACCCAGTACTTC	CASSSDRKLETQYF
TRBV6-1	TRBJ2-1	-	-	TGTGCCAGCAGTGCGGGTCCCTACAATGAGCAGTTCTTC	CASSAGPYNEQFF
TRBV5-1	TRBJ2-3	TRBD1	-	TGCGCCAGCTGCGTGACAGGGTTTGCAGATACGCAGTATTTT	CASCVTGFADTQYF
TRBV15	TRBJ1-4	-	few	TGTGCCACCAGCAGAGATCGCGGGGGAAATGAAAAACTGTTTTTT	CATSRDRGGNEKLFF
TRBV27	TRBJ1-4	-	few	TGTGCCAGCAGTAGAGAAGGTGAAAAACTGTTTTTT	CASSREGEKLFF
TRBV11-2	TRBJ2-1	TRBD2	-	TGTGCCAGCAGCCCCTGGACTAGCGGTAGCTCCTACAATGAGCAGTTCTTC	CASSPWTSGSSYNEQFF
TRBV10-1	TRBJ2-3	TRBD2	-	TGCGCCAGCAGTGATGGGGCGGGAGGGACGCAGTATTTT	CASSDGAGGTQYF
TRBV28	TRBJ2-1	TRBD1	-	TGTGCCAGCAGTTTGTCCACAGGGGCCAATGAGCAGTTCTTC	CASSLSTGANEQFF
TRBV30	TRBJ2-1	-	-	TGTAGCGGTAGGCGATACAATGAGCAGTTCTTC	CSGRRYNEQFF
TRBV28	TRBJ1-1	-	-	TGTGCCAGCGCGCAAGGCGGGCTTGTGAACACTGAAGCTTTCTTT	CASAQGGLVNTEAFF
TRBV4-2	TRBJ2-7	-	-	TGTGCCAGCAGCCAAGAGGGAGGGGGGAGATACGAGCAGTACTTC	CASSQEGGGRYEQYF
TRBV7-6	TRBJ2-1	TRBD2	-	TGTGCCAGCAGCCTCCATCGACTAGCGGGAGTGGCCTACAATGAGCAGTTCTTC	CASSLHRLAGVAYNEQFF
TRBV21-1	TRBJ2-3	-	-	TGTGCCAGCAGCTGCCGGGACCGTACTAGCACAGATACGCAGTATTTT	CASSCRDRTSTDTQYF
TRBV7-2	TRBJ1-5	-	-	TGTGCCAGCAGCTTAGTAGATAGCCAGCCCCAGCATTTT	CASSLVDSQPQHF
TRBV5-1	TRBJ1-1	TRBD1	-	TGCGCCAGCAGCTTAGTACAGGGGCTCGGCACTGAAGCTTTCTTT	CASSLVQGLGTEAFF
TRBV15	TRBJ2-1	-	once	TGTGCCACCAGCGAAGAGGGAGAGTGGCGTTACAATGAGCAGTTCTTC	CATSEEGEWRYNEQFF